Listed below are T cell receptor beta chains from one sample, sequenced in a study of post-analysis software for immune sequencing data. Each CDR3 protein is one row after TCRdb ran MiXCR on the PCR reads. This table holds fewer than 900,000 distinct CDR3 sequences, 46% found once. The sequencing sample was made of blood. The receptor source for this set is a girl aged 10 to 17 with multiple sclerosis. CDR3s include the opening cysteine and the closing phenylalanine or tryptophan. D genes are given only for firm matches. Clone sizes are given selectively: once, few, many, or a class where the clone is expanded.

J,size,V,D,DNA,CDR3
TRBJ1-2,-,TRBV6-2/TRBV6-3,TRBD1,TGTGCCAGCAGTTACGTACAGGGGGACGGCTACACCTTC,CASSYVQGDGYTF
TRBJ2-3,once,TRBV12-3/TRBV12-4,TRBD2,TGTGCCAGCAGGCTAGCGGGAGGTGGGGATACGCAGTATTTT,CASRLAGGGDTQYF
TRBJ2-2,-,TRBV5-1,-,TGCGCCAGCAGCTCAACTCCGACAGTAAACACCGGGGAGCTGTTTTTT,CASSSTPTVNTGELFF
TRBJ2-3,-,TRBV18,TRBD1,TGTGCCAGCTCACCCTCTGGGCAGGGGGATGCAGATACGCAGTATTTT,CASSPSGQGDADTQYF
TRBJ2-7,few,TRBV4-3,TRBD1,TGCGCCAGCAGCCAGATAGGGACAGACGAGCAGTACTTC,CASSQIGTDEQYF
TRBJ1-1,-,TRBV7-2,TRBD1,TGTGCCAGCAGCTTAGTGCCGACAGGGATCAACACTGAAGCTTTCTTT,CASSLVPTGINTEAFF
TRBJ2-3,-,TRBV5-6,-,TGTGCCAGCAGCTTAAGCAGCACCACAGATACGCAGTATTTT,CASSLSSTTDTQYF
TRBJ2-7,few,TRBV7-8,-,TGTGCCAGCAGCTCTAGAGACCGGCTCCCCCCCTACGAGCAGTACTTC,CASSSRDRLPPYEQYF
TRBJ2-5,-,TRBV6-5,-,TGTGCCAGCAGTTACTGGGGAGAGCGAGAGACCCAGTACTTC,CASSYWGERETQYF
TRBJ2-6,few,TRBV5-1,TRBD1,TGCGCCAGCAGCTTGGTGCAGGGGGCTGGGGCCAACGTCCTGACTTTC,CASSLVQGAGANVLTF
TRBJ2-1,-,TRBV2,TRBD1,TGTGCCAGCACCAAAGACCGACCCGGGACAGGGGTAGTCAATGAGCAGTTCTTC,CASTKDRPGTGVVNEQFF
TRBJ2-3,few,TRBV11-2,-,TGTGCCAGCAGCTCATACCACGGGCGGACCAGGGATACGCAGTATTTT,CASSSYHGRTRDTQYF
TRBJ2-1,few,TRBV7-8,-,TGTGCCAGCAGCACGCAGAATTTTCTCTCCTACAATGAGCAGTTCTTC,CASSTQNFLSYNEQFF
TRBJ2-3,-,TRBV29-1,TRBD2,TGCAGCGTTGCACTAGCGGGAGGGGGAGATACGCAGTATTTT,CSVALAGGGDTQYF
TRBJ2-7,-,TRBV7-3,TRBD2,TGTGCCAGCAGCTTAACGGATTCGGATATTGGCGGGAGGTGGTTTCTTAGGTACGAGCAGTACTTC,CASSLTDSDIGGRWFLRYEQYF
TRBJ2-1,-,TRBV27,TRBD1,TGTGCCAGCAGTTTTCCGGGACAGCAGCAGTTCTTC,CASSFPGQQQFF
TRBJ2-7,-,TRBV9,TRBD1,TGTGCCAGCAGCGTGGGACAGGGGGCAACCTACGAGCAGTACTTC,CASSVGQGATYEQYF
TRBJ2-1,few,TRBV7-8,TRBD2,TGTGCCAGCAGCTTATTCTCTAGCGGGAGCTCCTACAATGAGCAGTTCTTC,CASSLFSSGSSYNEQFF
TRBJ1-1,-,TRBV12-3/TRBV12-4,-,TGTGCCAGCCGTCGGGGGGGCGGGGGCTCTGAAGCTTTCTTT,CASRRGGGGSEAFF
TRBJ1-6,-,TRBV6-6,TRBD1,TGTGCCAGCAGTTCCCGGGACAGGGGTTCACCCCCCCACTTT,CASSSRDRGSPPHF
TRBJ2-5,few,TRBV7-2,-,TGTGCCAGCAGCTTAGCCGTAGGCCGAGAGACCCAGTACTTC,CASSLAVGRETQYF
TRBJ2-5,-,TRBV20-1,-,TGCAGTGCTAGGCGATTATCAGTCCCGCAAGAGACCCAGTACTTC,CSARRLSVPQETQYF
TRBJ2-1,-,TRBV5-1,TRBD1,TGCGCCAGCAGCTGGGACAGAAGGGCCAGTGAGCAGTTCTTC,CASSWDRRASEQFF
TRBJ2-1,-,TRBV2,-,TGTGCCAGCAGTGAAGCGAACCCCCGTGGGGAGCAGTTCTTC,CASSEANPRGEQFF
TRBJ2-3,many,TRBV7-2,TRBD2,TGTGCCAGCAGCTCTAGACTAGCGGGAGTCTACACAGATACGCAGTATTTT,CASSSRLAGVYTDTQYF
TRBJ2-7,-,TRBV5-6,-,TGTGCCAGCAGCTTGTTGTGGGACGTCAGCTCCTACGAGCAGTACTTC,CASSLLWDVSSYEQYF
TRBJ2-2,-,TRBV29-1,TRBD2,TGCAGCGTTGTCGGACTAGTTAATCCCGGGGAGCTGTTTTTT,CSVVGLVNPGELFF
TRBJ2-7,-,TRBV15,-,TGTGCCAGCAGCTTGACGGGAAGCGGAACTTCCTACGAGCAGTACTTC,CASSLTGSGTSYEQYF
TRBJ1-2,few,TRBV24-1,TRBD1,TGTGCCACCAGTGACCGGACAGGGGACGGCTACACCTTC,CATSDRTGDGYTF
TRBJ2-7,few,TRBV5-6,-,TGTGCCAGCAGCCCCACCGGAGGACTCCCCTACGAGCAGTACTTC,CASSPTGGLPYEQYF
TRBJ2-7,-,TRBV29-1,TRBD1,TGCAGCGTGGGACAGGGGGTGCGCTACGAGCAGTACTTC,CSVGQGVRYEQYF
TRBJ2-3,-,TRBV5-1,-,TGCGCCAGCAGCTTGGCCCTACAGGGGAGGGCAGATACGCAGTATTTT,CASSLALQGRADTQYF
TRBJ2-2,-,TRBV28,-,TGTGCCAGCTTGGGGTTTTCCTACACCGGGGAGCTGTTTTTT,CASLGFSYTGELFF
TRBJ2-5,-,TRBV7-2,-,TGTGCCAGCAGCAAACAGGGTTTAGGAGAAGAGACCCAGTACTTC,CASSKQGLGEETQYF
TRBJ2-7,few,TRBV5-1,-,TGTGCTAGCAGCTTAGGAGACGGGACCTACGAGCAGTACTTC,CASSLGDGTYEQYF
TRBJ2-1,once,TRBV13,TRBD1,TGTGCCGGCAGTCATCAGGGGGCTGGAGCCTACAATGAGCAGTTCTTC,CAGSHQGAGAYNEQFF
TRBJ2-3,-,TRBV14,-,TGTGCCAGCAGCCAGTTTGGCGGGAACACAGATACGCAGTATTTT,CASSQFGGNTDTQYF
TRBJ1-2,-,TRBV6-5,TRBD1,TGTGCCAGCAGTTCGTCCCGGGACAGGGATGGCTACACCTTC,CASSSSRDRDGYTF
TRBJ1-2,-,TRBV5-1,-,TGCGCCAGCAGCTTGTCTGGGGGCGCCTCCTATGGCTACACCTTC,CASSLSGGASYGYTF
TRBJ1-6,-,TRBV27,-,TGTGCCAGCAGTTTAACGGCCCCAGGATTATATAATTCACCCCTCCACTTT,CASSLTAPGLYNSPLHF
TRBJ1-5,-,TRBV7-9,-,TGTGCCAGCAGCGCACAGGGACATCAGCCCCAGCATTTT,CASSAQGHQPQHF
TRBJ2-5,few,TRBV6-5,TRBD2,TGTGCCAGCAGAGGACTAGCGGGCCAGACAGAGACCCAGTACTTC,CASRGLAGQTETQYF
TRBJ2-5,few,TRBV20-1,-,TGCAGTGCTAGAAACTACCCCCCAGAGACCCAGTACTTC,CSARNYPPETQYF
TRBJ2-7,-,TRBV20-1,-,TGCAGTGCTAGAGATATTCGCGGGCCGTCCTACGAGCAGTACTTC,CSARDIRGPSYEQYF
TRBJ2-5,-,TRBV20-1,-,TGCAGTGCCTCCGGAGTCGTATCCGTGTGGAATGAGCAGTACTTC,CSASGVVSVWNEQYF
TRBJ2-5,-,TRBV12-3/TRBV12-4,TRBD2,TGTGCCAGCAGTTTAGCCCCCCGGGGGGAAGAGACCCAGTACTTC,CASSLAPRGEETQYF
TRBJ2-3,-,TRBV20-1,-,TGCAGTGCAAGCCCGACAACTACAGATACGCAGTATTTT,CSASPTTTDTQYF
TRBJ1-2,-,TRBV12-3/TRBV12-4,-,TGTGCCAGCAGTTTTGCAGGGTCAGAAGGCTACACCTTC,CASSFAGSEGYTF
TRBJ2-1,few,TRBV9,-,TGTGCCAGCAGCGTAGTAGCGACGAGCAGTGAGCAGTTCTTC,CASSVVATSSEQFF
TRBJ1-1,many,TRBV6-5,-,TGTGCCAGCAGTTTGCAAATCCACGCTCGGAACACTGAAGCTTTCTTT,CASSLQIHARNTEAFF
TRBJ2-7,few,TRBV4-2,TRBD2,TGTGCCAGCAGCCAAGAAGGTACTAGCGGGGACTACGAGCAGTACTTC,CASSQEGTSGDYEQYF
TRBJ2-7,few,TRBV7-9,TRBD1,TGTGCCAGCAGCTTAGGTGGGACAGGGCCTGCAGAGCAGTACTTC,CASSLGGTGPAEQYF
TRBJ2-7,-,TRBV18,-,TGTGCCAGCTCACCTAGATACGGCGAGCAGTACTTC,CASSPRYGEQYF
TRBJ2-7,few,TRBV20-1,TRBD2,TGCAGTGCTAGAGATACCCGGACTAGTGGCTACGAGCAGTACTTC,CSARDTRTSGYEQYF
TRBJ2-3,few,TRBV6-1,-,TGTGCCAGCAGTGAATTGGGTTTAGGGCACACAGATACGCAGTATTTT,CASSELGLGHTDTQYF
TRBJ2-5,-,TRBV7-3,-,TGTGCCAGCAGCTTAGGTTCCTCGTACCAAGAGACCCAGTACTTC,CASSLGSSYQETQYF
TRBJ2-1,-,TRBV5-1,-,TGCGCCAGCAGCGTGGGGCCGGAGGGGTATGAGCAGTTCTTC,CASSVGPEGYEQFF
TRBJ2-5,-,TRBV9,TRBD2,TGTGCCAGCAGCAGGGGACTAGCGGGAGTAAGGGGCCAAGAAACCCAGTACTTC,CASSRGLAGVRGQETQYF